This T cell receptor beta chain stems from a study of T cells after yellow fever vaccination. This CDR3 has 14 amino acids. Germline loops: CDR1 SEHNR, CDR2 FQNEAQ (reference sequence). With respect to this clonotype: Compared with germline, one end of the junction differs, possibly owing to a read error.

TCRdb passed the 5' RACE reads through MiXCR, listing each CDR3 protein once. This table holds about 300,000 distinct CDR3 sequences, 7.5% to 9.5% found once. Sequenced here: CD4+ T cells sorted from PBMCs, sampled 5 days after the yellow fever booster vaccination. V and J are TRBV7-9 and TRBJ2-1, with 10 bases fitting TRBD2. The sequence came from a man between 18 and 35 years old who received the YFV17D yellow fever vaccine. The CDR3 sequence is CASSIAGGHNEQFF. The CDR3 coding sequence is TGTGCCAGCAGCATAGCGGGGGGCCACAATGAGCAGTTCTTC.